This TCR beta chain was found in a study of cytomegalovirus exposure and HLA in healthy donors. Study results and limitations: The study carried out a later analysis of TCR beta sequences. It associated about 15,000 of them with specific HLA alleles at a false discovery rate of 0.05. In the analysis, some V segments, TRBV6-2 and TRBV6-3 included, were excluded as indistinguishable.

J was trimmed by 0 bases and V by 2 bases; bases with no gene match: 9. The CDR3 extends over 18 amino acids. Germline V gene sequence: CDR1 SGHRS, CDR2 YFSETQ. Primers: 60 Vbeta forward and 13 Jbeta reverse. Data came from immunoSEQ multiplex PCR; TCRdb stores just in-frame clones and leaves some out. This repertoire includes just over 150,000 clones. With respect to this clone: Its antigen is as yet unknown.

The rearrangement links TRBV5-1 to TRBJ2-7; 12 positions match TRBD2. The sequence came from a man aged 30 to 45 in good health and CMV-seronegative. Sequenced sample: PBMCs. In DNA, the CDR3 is TGCGCCAGCAGCTTTCTACTAGCGGGAGGCCCAAGCTCCTACGAGCAGTACTTC. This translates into CASSFLLAGGPSSYEQYF.